One sample yielded the 24 T cell receptor beta chains listed below, sequenced in a study of control samples from healthy donors and cancer patients (dated by TCRdb to 2019 to 2021). The library was made by the immunoSEQ multiplex PCR assay. Entries here come from immuneACCESS through TCRdb and include only in-frame sequences with V and J called. Some clones fail to appear in such tables; in the studies checked, an unresolved V gene covers under half of the shortfall, and the cause of the remainder is unknown. Recorded for this sample are 45,000 to 60,000 clones; 90% to 95% of them occurred a single time. Roughly 0.8% of the sample is taken by the ten largest. The sequenced sample consisted of PBMCs. The receptors originated from a man aged 30 to 39 with colorectal cancer.

The chain carries TRBV6-5 and TRBJ1-1, with D perhaps matching TRBD1 (6 bases). Trimming left V 6 bases short and J 2 bases short, with 10 bases between. CDR1 and CDR2 from the germline V gene are MNHEY and SVGAGI. This CDR3 contains 13 residues. This chain's CDR3 is CASRARGNTEAFF. DNA for the CDR3: TGTGCCAGCAGAGCCAGGGGCAACACTGAAGCTTTCTTT.

The chain combines TRBV5-1 with TRBJ2-7, with D perhaps TRBD2 (6 bases). Germline V CDR1 and CDR2: SGHRS, YFSETQ. CDR3 size: 14 residues. V gave up 0 bases and J gave up 3 bases, with 10 bases separating them. CDR3 amino acids: CASSLEGGVYEQYF. The CDR3 DNA reads TGCGCCAGCAGCTTGGAGGGCGGGGTCTACGAGCAGTACTTC.

The chain combines TRBV30 with TRBJ1-3; D is unclear. Germline V lookup: CDR1 GTSNPN, CDR2 SVGIG (reference sequence). The V and J ends lost 2 bases and 1 base respectively, with 9 bases between them. CDR3 length: 14 residues. CDR3 DNA: TGTGCCTGGAGTAGTGGAATATCTGGAAACACCATATATTTT. This translates into CAWSSGISGNTIYF.

In this sample, this clone turned up once. The chain links TRBV30 to TRBJ1-4; the match to TRBD1 covers 11 bases. The CDR3 spans 16 residues. Germline loops: CDR1 GTSNPN, CDR2 SVGIG (reference sequence). Losses at the gene ends were 2 bases for V and 5 bases for J; bases not matched to a gene: 7. CDR3 nucleotide sequence: TGTGCCTGGAGTACCAGGACAGGGGGCGCAAATGAAAAACTGTTTTTT. This translates into CAWSTRTGGANEKLFF.

V is TRBV4-1 and J is TRBJ2-7; no clear D gene. There are 13 residues in the CDR3. Deletions cut 3 bases from V and 4 bases from J, with 10 bases between. Looked up from germline, CDR1 is MGHRA and CDR2 is YSYEKL. Here the CDR3 DNA reads TGCGCCAGCAGCCAGAAGGTAGGTTACGAGCAGTACGTC. Translating it yields CASSQKVGYEQYV.

This chain connects TRBV7-2 to TRBJ1-5; a possible D gene is TRBD1 (5 bases). This CDR3 spans 15 amino acids. V shed 1 base and J shed 1 base, with 8 bases lying between them. Germline V gene sequence: CDR1 SGHTA, CDR2 FQGNSA. The CDR3 DNA reads as TGTGCCAGCAGCTTAGGGGGGGGAAGCAATCAGCCCCAGCATTTT. Amino acid sequence: CASSLGGGSNQPQHF.

The chain is built from TRBV2 and TRBJ1-1; D not resolved. The CDR3 has 15 amino acids. Trimming stripped 3 bases from V and 4 bases from J, with 15 bases between. Germline values: CDR1 SNHLY, CDR2 FYNNEI. The CDR3: CASSEGYAEGTEAFF. CDR3 coding DNA: TGTGCCAGCAGTGAGGGATATGCGGAGGGCACTGAAGCTTTCTTT.

The rearrangement joins TRBV10-3 to TRBJ1-3, with 8 bases identical to TRBD1. CDR3 size: 15 residues. Germline V gene sequence: CDR1 ENHRY, CDR2 SYGVKD. With 4 bases clipped from V and 5 bases from J, the junction kept 7 bases outside the gene matches. The CDR3 DNA reads TGTGCCATCAGTGGGGGGACAGGCTGGCGAAACACCATATATTTT. This encodes CAISGGTGWRNTIYF.

V is TRBV10-2 and J is TRBJ2-7, with 7 bases aligning to TRBD2. Germline lookup yields CDR1 WSHSY and CDR2 SAAADI. There are 15 residues in the CDR3. V lost 6 bases, J lost 5 bases, and 13 bases stayed unmatched. CDR3 sequence (DNA): TGCGCCAGCAGCGGGGTGTCGGGGGAGGGCGACGAGCAGTACTTC. It codes for CASSGVSGEGDEQYF.

This sequence joins TRBV11-3 and TRBJ2-1; 8 nucleotides agree with TRBD2. Germline V lookup: CDR1 SGHNT, CDR2 YENEEA. CDR3 size: 14 residues. V shed 1 base and J 7 bases; nucleotides not matched to a gene: 3. The CDR3 DNA reads as TGTGCCAGCAGCTTAGGGCGGGGGGATAATGAGCAGTTCTTC. It codes for CASSLGRGDNEQFF.

This clone is a singleton in its sample. This sequence joins TRBV3-1 (or the pseudogene TRBV3-2) and TRBJ2-2, with unresolved D. This CDR3 contains 16 residues. Germline V gene lookup returns CDR1 LGHDT and CDR2 YNNKEL (reference sequence). V was pared by 1 base and J by 5 bases, with 14 bases between. CDR3 DNA: TGTGCCAGCAGCCAAGGCGATTCCCTCCTAACCGGGGAGCTGTTTTTT. It is translated as CASSQGDSLLTGELFF.

The V call is TRBV7-9, the J call TRBJ1-2, with TRBD1 identical over 7 bases. V dropped 5 bases and J dropped 8; count of bases not matched to a gene: 14. The length of the CDR3 is 15 residues. Germline loops: CDR1 SEHNR, CDR2 FQNEAQ (reference sequence). This CDR3 is CASSPSGTGERGYTF. In DNA form, the CDR3 reads TGTGCCAGCAGCCCGTCGGGTACAGGGGAACGAGGCTACACCTTC.

V is TRBV5-4 and J is TRBJ1-2, with D uncertain. Trimming shortened V by 1 base and J by 4 bases, and 11 bases separated the two germline ends. Germline V gene lookup returns CDR1 SGHNT and CDR2 YYREEE (reference sequence). CDR3 length equals 14 residues. The chain's CDR3 is CASSLPGIVYGYTF. In DNA, the CDR3 is TGTGCCAGCAGCTTGCCAGGAATAGTCTATGGCTACACCTTC.

The chain carries TRBV30 and TRBJ1-1; D uncertain. Germline V CDR1 and CDR2: GTSNPN, SVGIG (reference sequence). CDR3 size: 12 residues. Trimming shortened V by 0 bases and J by 2 bases, and 4 bases separated the two germline ends. CDR3 nucleotides: TGTGCCTGGAGTGTACCCAACACTGAAGCTTTCTTT. Amino acids: CAWSVPNTEAFF. The complete variable domain, with remaining parts taken from reference TRBV30 and TRBJ1-1, reads SQTIHQWPATLVQPVGSPLSLECTVEGTSNPNLYWYRQAAGRGLQLLFYSVGIGQISSEVPQNLSASRPQDRQFILSSKKLLLSDSGFYLCAWSVPNTEAFFGQGTRLTVV.

J is TRBJ1-1 and V is TRBV5-5, with TRBD1 as a possible D gene (5 bases). The CDR3 contains 16 residues. V was shortened by 7 bases and J by 5 bases, with 24 bases between the two germline ends. Looked up from germline, CDR1 is SGHKS and CDR2 is YYEKEE (reference sequence). CDR3 DNA: TGTGCCAGCGCCGGGGTAAGGTCTTTTGGGGGAACTGAAGCTTTCTTT. Its translation is CASAGVRSFGGTEAFF.

The chain has TRBV5-1 and TRBJ2-3; the match to TRBD2 covers 9 bases. The CDR3 totals 17 residues. Germline V lookup: CDR1 SGHRS, CDR2 YFSETQ. J lost 5 bases, V lost 1 base, and 11 bases had no gene match. CDR3 DNA sequence: TGCGCCAGCAGCTTGTTTCCTAGCGGGGTTGAAGGAGATACGCAGTATTTT. It yields the protein CASSLFPSGVEGDTQYF.

This clone was found once. This chain uses TRBV11-2 with TRBJ1-6; D uncertain. The CDR3 is 14 residues long. The V end lost 4 bases, the J end lost 9 bases, and 13 bases lay between the germline ends. Germline V gene data show CDR1 as SGHAT and CDR2 as FQNNGV. The CDR3 DNA is TGTGCCAGCAGCTCACTAATTGGTGGTTCACCCCTCCACTTT. Translation: CASSSLIGGSPLHF.

This clone has only a few counts. V is TRBV6-2 or TRBV6-3 and J is TRBJ1-6, with D unresolved. Per germline, CDR1 MNHEY and CDR2 SVGEGT. Trimming removed 0 bases at V and 10 bases at J, with 16 bases between. The CDR3 has 16 residues. The DNA of the CDR3 is TGTGCCAGCAGTTACTCTTCTCACGGCCCTCGGTCACCCCTCCACTTT. This codes for CASSYSSHGPRSPLHF.

Concerning this clone itself: Other DNA sequences within the sample encode an identical CDR3. The chain carries TRBV11-2 and TRBJ2-7; 7 nucleotides line up with TRBD1. This CDR3 comprises 13 residues. Germline CDR1 is SGHAT and CDR2 is FQNNGV. V lost 3 bases to trimming and J lost 2 bases; unmatched junction nucleotides: 1. DNA of the CDR3: TGTGCCAGCAGCTTCGGACAGGCCTACGAGCAGTACTTC. This sequence encodes CASSFGQAYEQYF.

J is TRBJ1-2 and V is TRBV19; 9 bases line up with TRBD1. The CDR3 covers 15 residues. CDR1 is LNHDA and CDR2 is SQIVND in the germline V gene (reference sequence). Trimming cost V 7 bases and J 2 bases; bases outside gene matches: 8. The CDR3 is CASTWGQGLNYGYTF. The CDR3 nucleotides read TGTGCCAGTACCTGGGGACAGGGCCTCAACTATGGCTACACCTTC. The full variable domain, in which reference TRBV19 and TRBJ1-2 provide the parts outside the CDR3, is DGGITQSPKYLFRKEGQNVTLSCEQNLNHDAMYWYRQDPGQGLRLIYYSQIVNDFQKGDIAEGYSVSREKKESFPLTVTSAQKNPTAFYLCASTWGQGLNYGYTFGSGTRLTVV.

The gene calls are TRBV9 and TRBJ1-5, with D tentatively TRBD1 (6 bases). Germline lookup yields CDR1 SGDLS and CDR2 YYNGEE. This CDR3 has 15 residues. V was trimmed by 3 bases and J by 3 bases, leaving 13 bases between them. As DNA, the CDR3 is TGTGCCAGCAGCGCAAGCACAGGGTACAATCAGCCCCAGCATTTT. This codes for CASSASTGYNQPQHF.

This sequence joins TRBV5-6 and TRBJ2-7; possible D gene TRBD1, 7 bases. CDR1 and CDR2 from the germline V gene are SGHDT and YYEEEE. This CDR3 contains 14 residues. V was clipped by 5 bases and J by 4 bases, with 16 bases between them. CDR3 sequence: CASRSSGGRYEQYF. CDR3 nucleotide sequence: TGTGCCAGCAGGTCTTCAGGGGGGAGATACGAGCAGTACTTC.

The rearrangement uses TRBV10-3 and TRBJ2-1, with 9 positions matching TRBD1. The CDR3 contains 13 residues. Germline lookup yields CDR1 ENHRY and CDR2 SYGVKD. J gave up 8 bases and V 5 bases, and 4 bases lay outside the gene matches. The CDR3 here is CAISRDRVDEQFF. The CDR3 coding sequence is TGTGCCATCAGTAGGGACAGGGTAGATGAGCAGTTCTTC.

The genes are TRBV5-6 and TRBJ2-7; TRBD1 might be the D (6 bases). The CDR3 has 15 amino acids. Germline CDR1 and CDR2: SGHDT and YYEEEE. Trimming stripped 4 bases from V and 2 bases from J, with 16 bases between. CDR3 region: CASSRSTGQAYEQYV. CDR3 bases: TGTGCCAGCAGCCGGAGTACAGGGCAGGCCTACGAGCAGTACGTC.